A selection of T cell receptor beta chains follows, all from one sample in a study of cytotoxic CD8 clonotypes in ibrutinib-treated CLL. The table came from immunoSEQ multiplex PCR; TCRdb's copy has only in-frame clones and leaves some out. The table includes fewer than 400,000 clones, over 60% detected once. The sample here was PBMCs, taken after 36 months of ibrutinib treatment. These receptors all come from a human donor with chronic lymphocytic leukemia. Both conserved end residues are part of each CDR3. The D gene is left open where the match is weak. Expanded clones are given a class, and other clones once, few, many or no size at all.

CDR3 DNA	CDR3 protein	J gene	clone size	V gene	D gene	CDR3 length
TGTGCCAGCTGGGGAGGCGGGAGGGCCAAAAACATTCAGTACTTC	CASWGGGRAKNIQYF	TRBJ2-4	few	TRBV5-8	TRBD2	15
TGCAGCGTTGAGAGGATTGAGGCCCAGTACTTC	CSVERIEAQYF	TRBJ2-5	.	TRBV29-1	.	11
TGCGCCAGCAGCTTATATTGGGCGAACACCGGGGAGCTGTTTTTT	CASSLYWANTGELFF	TRBJ2-2	.	TRBV5-1	.	15
TGTGCCAGCAGTCCGGACAGGGGGCTAGAGACCCAGTACTTC	CASSPDRGLETQYF	TRBJ2-5	.	TRBV27	TRBD1	14
TGCGCCAGCGGGTCGGGGCGGACTAGCAGGACAGATACGCAGTATTTT	CASGSGRTSRTDTQYF	TRBJ2-3	.	TRBV5-1	TRBD2	16
TGTGCCAGCAGCTTGATCGAGGGCGGGGAGCTGTTTTTT	CASSLIEGGELFF	TRBJ2-2	.	TRBV7-3	.	13
TGTGCCAGTAGTATCTCTGCTTATTCCCACGAGCAGTACTTC	CASSISAYSHEQYF	TRBJ2-7	.	TRBV19	.	14
TGTGCCAGCAGCCGGTTACAGGGGGCCACTGAAGCTTTCTTT	CASSRLQGATEAFF	TRBJ1-1	.	TRBV6-5	TRBD1	14
TGTGCCAGCAGCACGGACAGGGTGCCCAATGGCTACACCTTC	CASSTDRVPNGYTF	TRBJ1-2	.	TRBV5-4	TRBD1	14
TGTGCCAGCAGCCAAGATATGCGGGGGGGGGCAGATACGCAGTATTTT	CASSQDMRGGADTQYF	TRBJ2-3	.	TRBV4-2	TRBD2	16
TGTGCCAGCAGAAGGACAGGAGATACGCAGTATTTT	CASRRTGDTQYF	TRBJ2-3	once	TRBV14	TRBD1	12
TGTGCCAGCAGTGAAGGGATATTTTTAGATACGCAGTATTTT	CASSEGIFLDTQYF	TRBJ2-3	.	TRBV2	.	14
TGCGCCAGCAGCCAAGCGGGGGAGCAGTTCTTC	CASSQAGEQFF	TRBJ2-1	.	TRBV4-1	.	11
TGTGCCAGCAGTTACCCCCCAGCTTTCTTT	CASSYPPAFF	TRBJ1-1	.	TRBV6-5	.	10
TGCAGTGCCATGGGGGGTTATACGCAGTATTTT	CSAMGGYTQYF	TRBJ2-3	.	TRBV20-1	.	11
TGTGCCAGCAGTGATTCAGACAGGGCGCTGGATGAGCAGTTCTTC	CASSDSDRALDEQFF	TRBJ2-1	.	TRBV25-1	TRBD1	15
TGTGCCAGCAGTGAGGACAGGCTTTATGAAAAACTGTTTTTT	CASSEDRLYEKLFF	TRBJ1-4	few	TRBV28	TRBD1	14
TGCGCCAGCAGTACGGCGGGGGCTATCCAAGAGACCCAGTACTTC	CASSTAGAIQETQYF	TRBJ2-5	.	TRBV23-1	.	15
TGTGCCAGTAGTATAGAAGGAACAGGGAGTCAGCCCCAGCATTTT	CASSIEGTGSQPQHF	TRBJ1-5	.	TRBV19	.	15
TGTGCCAGCAGCTTTACTAGCGGGAGGGTAGATACGCAGTATTTT	CASSFTSGRVDTQYF	TRBJ2-3	.	TRBV7-9	TRBD2	15
TGTGCCAGCAGTTCGGACAGCACAGATACGCAGTATTTT	CASSSDSTDTQYF	TRBJ2-3	.	TRBV6-5	.	13
TGTGCCACCAGCAGAGAAGGTCGGGTATATAATTCACCCCTCCACTTT	CATSREGRVYNSPLHF	TRBJ1-6	.	TRBV15	.	16
TGTGCCAGCAGCCCCGGACTAGCGGGATCCACCAAACAGTTCTTC	CASSPGLAGSTKQFF	TRBJ2-1	.	TRBV7-3	TRBD2	15
TGCGCCAGCAGCCAATTGACAATGAACACTGAAGCTTTCTTT	CASSQLTMNTEAFF	TRBJ1-1	few	TRBV4-1	.	14
TGTGCCAGCAGCCTTGGACTTGGCACAGATACGCAGTATTTT	CASSLGLGTDTQYF	TRBJ2-3	few	TRBV7-3	.	14